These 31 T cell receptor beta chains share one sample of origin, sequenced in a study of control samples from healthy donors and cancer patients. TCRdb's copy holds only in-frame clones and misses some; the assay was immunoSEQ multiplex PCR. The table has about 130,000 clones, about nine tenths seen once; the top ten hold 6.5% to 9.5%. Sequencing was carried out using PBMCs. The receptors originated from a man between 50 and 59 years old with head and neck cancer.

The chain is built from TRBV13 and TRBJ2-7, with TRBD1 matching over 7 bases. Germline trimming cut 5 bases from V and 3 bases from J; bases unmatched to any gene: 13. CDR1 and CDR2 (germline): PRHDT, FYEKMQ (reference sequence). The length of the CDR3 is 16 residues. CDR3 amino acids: CASSPTGDAGGYEQYF. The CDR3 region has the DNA TGTGCCAGCAGCCCAACAGGGGATGCTGGCGGCTACGAGCAGTACTTC.

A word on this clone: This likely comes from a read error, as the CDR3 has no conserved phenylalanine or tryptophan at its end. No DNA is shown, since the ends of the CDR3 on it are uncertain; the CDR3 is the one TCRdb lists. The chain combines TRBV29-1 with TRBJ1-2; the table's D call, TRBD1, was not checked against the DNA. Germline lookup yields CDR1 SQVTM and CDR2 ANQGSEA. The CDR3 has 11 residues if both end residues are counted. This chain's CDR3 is CSVEDNRDRVI.

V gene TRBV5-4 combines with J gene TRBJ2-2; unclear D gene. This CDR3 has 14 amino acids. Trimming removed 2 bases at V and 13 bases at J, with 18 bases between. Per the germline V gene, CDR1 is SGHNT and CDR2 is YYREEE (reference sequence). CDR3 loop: CASSLPKTGGGLFF. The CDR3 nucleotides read TGTGCCAGCAGCTTACCAAAAACCGGCGGCGGGCTGTTTTTT.

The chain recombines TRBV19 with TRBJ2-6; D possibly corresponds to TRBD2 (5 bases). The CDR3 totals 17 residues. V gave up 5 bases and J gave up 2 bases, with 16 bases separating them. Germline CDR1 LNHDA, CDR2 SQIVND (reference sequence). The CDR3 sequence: CASSLASARAGANVLTF. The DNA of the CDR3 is TGTGCCAGTAGTTTAGCCAGCGCGCGGGCTGGGGCCAACGTCCTGACTTTC. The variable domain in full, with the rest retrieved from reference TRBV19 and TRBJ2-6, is DGGITQSPKYLFRKEGQNVTLSCEQNLNHDAMYWYRQDPGQGLRLIYYSQIVNDFQKGDIAEGYSVSREKKESFPLTVTSAQKNPTAFYLCASSLASARAGANVLTFGAGSRLTVL.

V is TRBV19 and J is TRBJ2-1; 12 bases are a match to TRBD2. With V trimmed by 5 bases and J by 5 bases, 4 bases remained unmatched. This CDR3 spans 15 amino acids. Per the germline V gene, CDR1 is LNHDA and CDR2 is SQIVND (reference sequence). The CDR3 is CASSSTSGSNNEQFF. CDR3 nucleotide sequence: TGTGCCAGTAGTTCGACTAGCGGGAGCAACAATGAGCAGTTCTTC. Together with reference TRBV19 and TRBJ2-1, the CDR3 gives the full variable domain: DGGITQSPKYLFRKEGQNVTLSCEQNLNHDAMYWYRQDPGQGLRLIYYSQIVNDFQKGDIAEGYSVSREKKESFPLTVTSAQKNPTAFYLCASSSTSGSNNEQFFGPGTRLTVL.

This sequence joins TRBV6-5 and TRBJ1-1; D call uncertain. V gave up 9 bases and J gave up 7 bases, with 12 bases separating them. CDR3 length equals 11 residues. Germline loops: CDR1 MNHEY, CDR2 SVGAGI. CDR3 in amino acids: CASEKGREAFF. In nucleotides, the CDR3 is TGTGCCAGTGAAAAGGGTCGTGAAGCTTTCTTT.

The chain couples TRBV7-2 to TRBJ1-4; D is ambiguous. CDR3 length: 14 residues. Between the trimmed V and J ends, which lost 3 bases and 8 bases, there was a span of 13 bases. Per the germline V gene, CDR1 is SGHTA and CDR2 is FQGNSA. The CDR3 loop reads CASSFFGVGEKLFF. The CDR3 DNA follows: TGTGCCAGCAGCTTTTTTGGGGTAGGGGAAAAACTGTTTTTT.

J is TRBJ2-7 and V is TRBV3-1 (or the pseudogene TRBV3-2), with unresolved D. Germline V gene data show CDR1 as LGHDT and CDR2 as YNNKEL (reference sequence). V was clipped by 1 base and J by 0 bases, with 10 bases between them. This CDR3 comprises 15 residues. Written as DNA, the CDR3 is TGTGCCAGCAGCCAAGTTATGGATAGCTCCTACGAGCAGTACTTC. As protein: CASSQVMDSSYEQYF.

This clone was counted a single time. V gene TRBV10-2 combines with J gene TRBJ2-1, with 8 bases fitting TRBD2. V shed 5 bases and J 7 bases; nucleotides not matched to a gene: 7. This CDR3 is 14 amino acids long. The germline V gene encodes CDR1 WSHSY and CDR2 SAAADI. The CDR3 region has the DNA TGCGCCAGCAGTCGGGGACTAGGGTCGAATGAGCAGTTCTTC. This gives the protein CASSRGLGSNEQFF.

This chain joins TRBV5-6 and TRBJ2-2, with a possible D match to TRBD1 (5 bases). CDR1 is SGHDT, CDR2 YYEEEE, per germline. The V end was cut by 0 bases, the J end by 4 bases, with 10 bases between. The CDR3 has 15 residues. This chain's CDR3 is CASSLERGGTGELFF. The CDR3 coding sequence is TGTGCCAGCAGCTTGGAAAGGGGCGGCACCGGGGAGCTGTTTTTT.

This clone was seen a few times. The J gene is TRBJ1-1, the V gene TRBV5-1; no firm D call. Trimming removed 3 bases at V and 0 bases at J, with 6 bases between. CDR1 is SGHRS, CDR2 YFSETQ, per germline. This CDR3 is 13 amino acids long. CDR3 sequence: CASSSLMNTEAFF. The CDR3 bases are TGCGCCAGCAGCTCCCTGATGAACACTGAAGCTTTCTTT.

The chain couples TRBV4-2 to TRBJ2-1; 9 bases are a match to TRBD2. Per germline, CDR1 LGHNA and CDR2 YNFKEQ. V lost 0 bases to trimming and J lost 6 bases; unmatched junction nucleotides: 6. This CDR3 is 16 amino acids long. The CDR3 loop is CASSQDRGTSSNEQFF. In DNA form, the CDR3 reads TGTGCCAGCAGCCAAGATCGGGGGACTAGCAGCAATGAGCAGTTCTTC.

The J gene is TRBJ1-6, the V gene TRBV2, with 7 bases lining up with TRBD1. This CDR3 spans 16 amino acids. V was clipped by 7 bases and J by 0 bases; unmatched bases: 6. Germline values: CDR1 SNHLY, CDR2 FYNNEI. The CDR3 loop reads CASKGDRYSYNSPLHF. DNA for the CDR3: TGTGCCAGCAAGGGGGACAGATACTCCTATAATTCACCCCTCCACTTT.

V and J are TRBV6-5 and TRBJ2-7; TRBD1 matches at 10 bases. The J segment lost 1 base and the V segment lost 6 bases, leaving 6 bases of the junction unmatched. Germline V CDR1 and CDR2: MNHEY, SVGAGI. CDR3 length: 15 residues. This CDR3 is CASSRDRGRSYEQYF. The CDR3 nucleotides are TGTGCCAGCAGCCGCGACAGGGGGCGGTCCTACGAGCAGTACTTC.

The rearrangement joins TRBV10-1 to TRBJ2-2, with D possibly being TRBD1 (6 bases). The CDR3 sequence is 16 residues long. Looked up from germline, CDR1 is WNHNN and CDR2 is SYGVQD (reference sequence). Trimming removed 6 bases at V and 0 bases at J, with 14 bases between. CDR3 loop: CASSTRQASNTGELFF. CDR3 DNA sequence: TGCGCCAGCAGCACGAGACAGGCATCGAACACCGGGGAGCTGTTTTTT.

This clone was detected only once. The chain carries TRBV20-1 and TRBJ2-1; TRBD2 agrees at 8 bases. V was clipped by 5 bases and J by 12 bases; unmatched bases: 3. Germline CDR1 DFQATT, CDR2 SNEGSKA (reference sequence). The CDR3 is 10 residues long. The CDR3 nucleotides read TGCAGTGCTCCAGCGGGAGCGCAGTTCTTC. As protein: CSAPAGAQFF.

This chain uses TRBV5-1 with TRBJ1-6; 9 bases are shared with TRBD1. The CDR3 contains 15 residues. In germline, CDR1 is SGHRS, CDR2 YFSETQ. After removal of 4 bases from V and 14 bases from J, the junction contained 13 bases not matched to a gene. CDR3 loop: CASSRTGDTQMALHF. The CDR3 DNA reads TGCGCCAGCAGCCGGACAGGGGATACCCAGATGGCCCTCCACTTT.

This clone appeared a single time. The CDR3 protein is CASSFGSGGPSGNEQFF. CDR3 bases: TGTGCCAGCAGCTTCGGTAGCGGGGGCCCGTCGGGAAATGAGCAGTTCTTC. The chain combines TRBV7-9 with TRBJ2-1; TRBD2 matches at 9 bases. CDR1 and CDR2 (germline): SEHNR, FQNEAQ (reference sequence). The CDR3 runs to 17 residues. Trimming removed 3 bases from V and 7 bases from J; junction bases left unmatched: 13.

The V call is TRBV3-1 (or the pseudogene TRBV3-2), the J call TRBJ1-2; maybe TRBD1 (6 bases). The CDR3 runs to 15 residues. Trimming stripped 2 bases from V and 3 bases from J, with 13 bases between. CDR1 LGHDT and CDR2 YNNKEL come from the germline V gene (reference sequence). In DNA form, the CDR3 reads TGTGCCAGCAGCCAACTCGTGGGGGCGGACTATGGCTACACCTTC. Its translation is CASSQLVGADYGYTF.

For the CDR3, the DNA is TGTGCCAGCAGTCCGAGGGGTTTTGGCCAGCCCCAGCATTTT. It specifies CASSPRGFGQPQHF. The rearrangement joins TRBV6-5 to TRBJ1-5; D possibly corresponds to TRBD1 (5 bases). Trimming took 5 bases from V and 7 from J, leaving 15 bases between them. This CDR3 has 14 residues. The germline CDR1 and CDR2 sequences are MNHEY and SVGAGI.

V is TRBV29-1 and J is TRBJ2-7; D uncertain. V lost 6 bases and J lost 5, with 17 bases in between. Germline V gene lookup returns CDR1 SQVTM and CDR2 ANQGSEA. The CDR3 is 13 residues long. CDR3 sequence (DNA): TGCAGCGTCCAATCCGTTCGTAGGAACGAGCAGTACTTC. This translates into CSVQSVRRNEQYF.

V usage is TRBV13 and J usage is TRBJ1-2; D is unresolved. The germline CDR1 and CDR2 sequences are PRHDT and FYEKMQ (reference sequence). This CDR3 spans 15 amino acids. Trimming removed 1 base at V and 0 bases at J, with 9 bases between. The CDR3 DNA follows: TGTGCCAGCAGCTTAGCGGGCGGGCCTAACTATGGCTACACCTTC. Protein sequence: CASSLAGGPNYGYTF.

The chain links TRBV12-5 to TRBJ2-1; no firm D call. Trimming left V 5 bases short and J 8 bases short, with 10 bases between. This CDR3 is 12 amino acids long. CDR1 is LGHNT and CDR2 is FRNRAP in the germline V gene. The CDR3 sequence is CASGPELHEQFF. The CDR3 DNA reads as TGTGCTAGTGGTCCTGAACTTCATGAGCAGTTCTTC. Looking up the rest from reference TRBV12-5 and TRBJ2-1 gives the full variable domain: DARVTQTPRHKVTEMGQEVTMRCQPILGHNTVFWYRQTMMQGLELLAYFRNRAPLDDSGMPKDRFSAEMPDATLATLKIQPSEPRDSAVYFCASGPELHEQFFGPGTRLTVL.

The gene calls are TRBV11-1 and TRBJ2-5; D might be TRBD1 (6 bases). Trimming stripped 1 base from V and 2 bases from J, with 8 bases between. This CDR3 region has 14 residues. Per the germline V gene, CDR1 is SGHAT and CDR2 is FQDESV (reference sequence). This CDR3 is CASSLDDRQETQYF. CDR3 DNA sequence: TGTGCCAGCAGCTTAGACGACAGGCAAGAGACCCAGTACTTC.

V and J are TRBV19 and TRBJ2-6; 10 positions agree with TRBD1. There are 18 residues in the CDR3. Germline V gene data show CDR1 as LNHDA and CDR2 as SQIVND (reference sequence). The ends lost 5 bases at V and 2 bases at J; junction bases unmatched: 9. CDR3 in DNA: TGTGCCAGTAGTTCCGGACAGGGGGACCCTACTGGGGCCAACGTCCTGACTTTC. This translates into CASSSGQGDPTGANVLTF.

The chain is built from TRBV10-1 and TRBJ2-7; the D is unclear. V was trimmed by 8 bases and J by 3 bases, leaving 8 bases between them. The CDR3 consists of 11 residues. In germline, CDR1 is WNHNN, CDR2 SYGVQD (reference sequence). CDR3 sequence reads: CASVRIYEQYF. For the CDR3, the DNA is TGCGCCAGCGTCCGGATCTACGAGCAGTACTTC.

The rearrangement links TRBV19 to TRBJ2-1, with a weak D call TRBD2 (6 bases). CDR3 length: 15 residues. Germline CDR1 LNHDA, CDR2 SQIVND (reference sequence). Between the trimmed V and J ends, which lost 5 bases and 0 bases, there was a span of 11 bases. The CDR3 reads CASSGGESSYNEQFF. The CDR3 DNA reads TGTGCCAGTAGTGGCGGGGAGAGCTCCTACAATGAGCAGTTCTTC.

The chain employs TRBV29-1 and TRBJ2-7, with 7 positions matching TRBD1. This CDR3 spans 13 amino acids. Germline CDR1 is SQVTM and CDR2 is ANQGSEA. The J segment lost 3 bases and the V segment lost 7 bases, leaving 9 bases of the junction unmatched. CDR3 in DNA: TGCAGCGCCGGCGCATCAGGGGGCTACGAGCAGTACTTC. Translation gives CSAGASGGYEQYF.

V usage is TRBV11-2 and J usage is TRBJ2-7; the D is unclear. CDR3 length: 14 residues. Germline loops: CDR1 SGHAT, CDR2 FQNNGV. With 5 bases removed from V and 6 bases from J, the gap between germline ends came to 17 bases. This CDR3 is CASSPIRTTSEQYF. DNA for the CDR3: TGTGCCAGCAGCCCCATCCGTACTACCAGCGAGCAGTACTTC.

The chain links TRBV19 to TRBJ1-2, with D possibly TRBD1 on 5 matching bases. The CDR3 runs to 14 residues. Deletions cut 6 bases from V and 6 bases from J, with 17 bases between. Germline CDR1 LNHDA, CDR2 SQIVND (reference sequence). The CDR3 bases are TGTGCCAGTAGAGCAACGGGGGGGATTGATGGCTACACCTTC. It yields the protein CASRATGGIDGYTF.

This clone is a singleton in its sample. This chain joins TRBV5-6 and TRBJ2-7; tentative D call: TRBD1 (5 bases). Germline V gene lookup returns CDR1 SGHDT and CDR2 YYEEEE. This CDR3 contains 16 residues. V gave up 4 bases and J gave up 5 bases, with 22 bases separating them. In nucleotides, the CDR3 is TGTGCCAGCAGCCCCCGCCGACAGTCAGGTGATGACGAGCAGTACTTC. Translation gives CASSPRRQSGDDEQYF.